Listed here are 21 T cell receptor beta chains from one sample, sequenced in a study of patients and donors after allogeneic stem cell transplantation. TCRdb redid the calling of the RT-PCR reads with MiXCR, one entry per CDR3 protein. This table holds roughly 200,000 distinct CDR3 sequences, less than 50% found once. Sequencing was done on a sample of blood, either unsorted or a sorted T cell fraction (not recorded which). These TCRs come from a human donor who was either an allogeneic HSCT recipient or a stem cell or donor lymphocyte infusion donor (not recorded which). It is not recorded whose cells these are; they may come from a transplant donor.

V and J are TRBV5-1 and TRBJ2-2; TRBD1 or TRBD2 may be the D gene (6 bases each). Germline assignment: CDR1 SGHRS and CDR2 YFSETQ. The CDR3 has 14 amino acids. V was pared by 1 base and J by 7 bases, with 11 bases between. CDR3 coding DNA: TGCGCCAGCAGCTTGTGGGGGGCCAACGGGGAGCTGTTTTTT. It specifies CASSLWGANGELFF.

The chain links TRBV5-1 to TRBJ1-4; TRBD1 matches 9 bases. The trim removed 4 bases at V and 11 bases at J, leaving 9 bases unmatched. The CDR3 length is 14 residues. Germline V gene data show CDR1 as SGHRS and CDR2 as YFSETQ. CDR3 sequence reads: CASSPGTGIGKLFF. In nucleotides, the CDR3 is TGCGCCAGCAGCCCCGGGACAGGGATAGGGAAACTGTTTTTT.

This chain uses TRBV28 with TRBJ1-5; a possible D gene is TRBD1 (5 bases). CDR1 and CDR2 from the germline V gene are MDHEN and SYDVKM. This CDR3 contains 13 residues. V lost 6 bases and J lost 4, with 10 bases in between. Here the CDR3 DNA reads TGTGCCAGCAGACCGGGACCAAATCAGCCCCAGCATTTT. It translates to CASRPGPNQPQHF.

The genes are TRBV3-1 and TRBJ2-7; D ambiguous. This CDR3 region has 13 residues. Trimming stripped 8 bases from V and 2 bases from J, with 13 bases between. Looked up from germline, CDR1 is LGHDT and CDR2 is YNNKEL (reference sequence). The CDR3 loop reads CASAEGNAYEQYF. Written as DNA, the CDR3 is TGTGCCAGCGCAGAAGGGAATGCCTACGAGCAGTACTTC.

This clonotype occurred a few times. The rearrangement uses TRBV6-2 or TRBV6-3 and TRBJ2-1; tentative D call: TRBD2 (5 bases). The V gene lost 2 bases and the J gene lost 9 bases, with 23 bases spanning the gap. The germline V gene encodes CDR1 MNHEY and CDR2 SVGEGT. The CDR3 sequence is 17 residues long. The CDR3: CASSYPRTLGHAGEQFF. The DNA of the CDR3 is TGTGCCAGCAGTTACCCCAGAACCCTCGGGCATGCGGGTGAGCAGTTCTTC.

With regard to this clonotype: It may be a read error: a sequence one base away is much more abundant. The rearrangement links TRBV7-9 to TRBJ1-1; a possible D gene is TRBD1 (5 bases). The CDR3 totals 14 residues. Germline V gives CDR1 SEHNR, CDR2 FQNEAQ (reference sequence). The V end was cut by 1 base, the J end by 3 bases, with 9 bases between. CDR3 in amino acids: CASSLGGADTEAFF. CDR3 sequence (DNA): TGTGCCAGCAGCTTAGGGGGCGCGGACACTGAAGCTTTCTTT. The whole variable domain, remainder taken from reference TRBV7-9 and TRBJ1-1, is DTGVSQNPRHKITKRGQNVTFRCDPISEHNRLYWYRQTLGQGPEFLTYFQNEAQLEKSRLLSDRFSAERPKGSFSTLEIQRTEQGDSAMYLCASSLGGADTEAFFGQGTRLTVV.

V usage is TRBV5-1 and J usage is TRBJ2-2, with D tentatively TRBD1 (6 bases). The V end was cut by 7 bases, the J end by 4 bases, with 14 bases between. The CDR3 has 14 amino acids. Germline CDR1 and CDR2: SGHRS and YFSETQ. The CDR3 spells CASGSGDRTGELFF. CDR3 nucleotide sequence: TGCGCCAGCGGGTCAGGGGACCGCACCGGGGAGCTGTTTTTT.

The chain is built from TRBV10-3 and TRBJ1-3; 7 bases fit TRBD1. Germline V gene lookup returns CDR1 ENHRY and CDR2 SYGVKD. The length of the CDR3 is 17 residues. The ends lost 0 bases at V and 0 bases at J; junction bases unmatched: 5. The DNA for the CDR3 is TGTGCCATCAGTGAGTCCTGGGGACAGTCCTCTGGAAACACCATATATTTT. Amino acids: CAISESWGQSSGNTIYF.

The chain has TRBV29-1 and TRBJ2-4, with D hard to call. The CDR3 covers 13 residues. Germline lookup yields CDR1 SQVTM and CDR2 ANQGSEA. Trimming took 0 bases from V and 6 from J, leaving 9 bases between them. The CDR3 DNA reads TGCAGCGTTGAAGAAAACTCAATAAACATTCAGTACTTC. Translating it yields CSVEENSINIQYF.

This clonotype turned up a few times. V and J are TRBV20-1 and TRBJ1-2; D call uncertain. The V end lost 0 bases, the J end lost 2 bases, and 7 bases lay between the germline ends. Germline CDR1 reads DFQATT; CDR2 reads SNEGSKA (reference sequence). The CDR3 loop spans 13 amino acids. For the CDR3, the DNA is TGCAGTGCTAGAGAGTTCAGCAACTATGGCTACACCTTC. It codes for CSAREFSNYGYTF.

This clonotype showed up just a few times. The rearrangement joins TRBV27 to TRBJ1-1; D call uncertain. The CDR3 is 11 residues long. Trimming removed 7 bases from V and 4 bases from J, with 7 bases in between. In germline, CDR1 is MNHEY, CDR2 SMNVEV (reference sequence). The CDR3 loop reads CASKEGTEAFF. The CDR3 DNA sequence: TGTGCCAGCAAGGAGGGCACTGAAGCTTTCTTT.

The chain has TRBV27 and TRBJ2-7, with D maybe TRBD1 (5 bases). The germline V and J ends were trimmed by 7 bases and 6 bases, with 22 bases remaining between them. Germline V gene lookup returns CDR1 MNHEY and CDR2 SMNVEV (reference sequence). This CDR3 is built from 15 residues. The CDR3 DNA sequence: TGTGCCAGCACCTTCGCACTGGGGCTCTTGGGCGAGCAGTACTTC. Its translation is CASTFALGLLGEQYF.

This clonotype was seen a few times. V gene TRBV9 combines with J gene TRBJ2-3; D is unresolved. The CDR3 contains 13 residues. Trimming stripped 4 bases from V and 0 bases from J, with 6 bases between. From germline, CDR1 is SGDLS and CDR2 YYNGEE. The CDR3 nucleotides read TGTGCCAGCAGCCCAATCAGCACAGATACGCAGTATTTT. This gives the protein CASSPISTDTQYF. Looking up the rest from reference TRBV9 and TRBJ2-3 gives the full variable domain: DSGVTQTPKHLITATGQRVTLRCSPRSGDLSVYWYQQSLDQGLQFLIQYYNGEERAKGNILERFSAQQFPDLHSELNLSSLELGDSALYFCASSPISTDTQYFGPGTRLTVL.

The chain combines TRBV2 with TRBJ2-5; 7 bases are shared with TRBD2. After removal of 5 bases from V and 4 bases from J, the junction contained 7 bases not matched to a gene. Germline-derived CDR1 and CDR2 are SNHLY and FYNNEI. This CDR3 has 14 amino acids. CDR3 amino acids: CASSRTRSRETQYF. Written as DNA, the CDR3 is TGTGCCAGCAGTCGGACTAGATCGCGAGAGACCCAGTACTTC.

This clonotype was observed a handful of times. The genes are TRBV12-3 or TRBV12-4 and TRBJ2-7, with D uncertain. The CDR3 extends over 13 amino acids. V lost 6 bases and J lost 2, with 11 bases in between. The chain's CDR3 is CASRNSRTYEQYF. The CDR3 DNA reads TGTGCCAGCAGAAATTCTAGGACCTACGAGCAGTACTTC.

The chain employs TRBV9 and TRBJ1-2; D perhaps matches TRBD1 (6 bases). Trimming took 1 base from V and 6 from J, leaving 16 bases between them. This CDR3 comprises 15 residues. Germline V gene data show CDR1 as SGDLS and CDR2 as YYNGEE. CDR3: CASSVPGNRADGYTF. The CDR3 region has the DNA TGTGCCAGCAGCGTACCCGGGAACAGGGCTGATGGCTACACCTTC.

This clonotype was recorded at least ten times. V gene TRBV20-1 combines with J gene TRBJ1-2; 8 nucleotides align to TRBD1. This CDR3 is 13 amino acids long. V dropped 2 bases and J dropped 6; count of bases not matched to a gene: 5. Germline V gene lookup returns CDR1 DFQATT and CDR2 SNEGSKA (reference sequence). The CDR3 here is CSARNQGADGYTF. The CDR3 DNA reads TGCAGTGCTAGAAACCAGGGGGCGGATGGCTACACCTTC.

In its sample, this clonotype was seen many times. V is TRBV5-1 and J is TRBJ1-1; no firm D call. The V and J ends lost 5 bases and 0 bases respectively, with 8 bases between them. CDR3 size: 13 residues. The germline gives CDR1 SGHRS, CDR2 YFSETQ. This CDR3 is CASRPAMNTEAFF. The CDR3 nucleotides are TGCGCCAGCAGGCCAGCTATGAACACTGAAGCTTTCTTT.

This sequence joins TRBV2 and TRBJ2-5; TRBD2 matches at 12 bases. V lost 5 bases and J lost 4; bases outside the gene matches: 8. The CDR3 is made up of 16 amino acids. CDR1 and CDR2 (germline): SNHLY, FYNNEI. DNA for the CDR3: TGTGCCAGCAGTCTAATTCTAGCGGGGGGGCGAGAGACCCAGTACTTC. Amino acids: CASSLILAGGRETQYF.

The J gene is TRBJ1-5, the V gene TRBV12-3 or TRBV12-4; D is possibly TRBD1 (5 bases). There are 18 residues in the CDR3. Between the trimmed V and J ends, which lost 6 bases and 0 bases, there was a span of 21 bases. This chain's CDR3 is CASSHPSGGFDSNQPQHF. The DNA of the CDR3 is TGTGCCAGCAGCCACCCCTCGGGGGGGTTCGATAGCAATCAGCCCCAGCATTTT.

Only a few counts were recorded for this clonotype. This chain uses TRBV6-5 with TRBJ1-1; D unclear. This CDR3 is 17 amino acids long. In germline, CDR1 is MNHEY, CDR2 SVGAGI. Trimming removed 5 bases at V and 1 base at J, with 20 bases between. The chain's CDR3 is CASSRLWGTSGNTEAFF. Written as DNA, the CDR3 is TGTGCCAGCAGTCGACTATGGGGAACCTCGGGGAACACTGAAGCTTTCTTT.